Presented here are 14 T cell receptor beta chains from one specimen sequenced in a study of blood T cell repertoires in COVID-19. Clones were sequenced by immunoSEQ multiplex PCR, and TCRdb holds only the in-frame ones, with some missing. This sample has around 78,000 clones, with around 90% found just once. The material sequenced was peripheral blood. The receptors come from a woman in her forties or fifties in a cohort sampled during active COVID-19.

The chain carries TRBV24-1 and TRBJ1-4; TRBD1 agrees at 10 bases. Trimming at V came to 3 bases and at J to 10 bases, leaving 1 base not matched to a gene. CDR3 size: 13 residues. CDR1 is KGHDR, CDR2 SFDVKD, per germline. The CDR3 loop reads CATSDGQGGKLFF. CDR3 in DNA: TGTGCCACCAGTGATGGACAGGGGGGAAAACTGTTTTTT.

CDR3: CASSSPGPPRGAKNIQYF. Written as DNA, the CDR3 is TGTGCCAGCAGCTCCCCGGGGCCGCCCCGGGGGGCCAAAAACATTCAGTACTTC. The chain links TRBV13 to TRBJ2-4; D is perhaps TRBD2 (6 bases). This CDR3 has 18 amino acids. Germline V gives CDR1 PRHDT, CDR2 FYEKMQ (reference sequence). Trimming cost V 4 bases and J 1 base, with 20 bases left between them.

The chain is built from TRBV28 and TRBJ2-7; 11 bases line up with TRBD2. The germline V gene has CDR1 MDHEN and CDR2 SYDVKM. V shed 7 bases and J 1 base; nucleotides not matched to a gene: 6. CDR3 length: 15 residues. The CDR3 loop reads CASTGTSGNSYEQYF. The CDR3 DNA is TGTGCCAGCACCGGGACTAGCGGAAATTCCTACGAGCAGTACTTC.

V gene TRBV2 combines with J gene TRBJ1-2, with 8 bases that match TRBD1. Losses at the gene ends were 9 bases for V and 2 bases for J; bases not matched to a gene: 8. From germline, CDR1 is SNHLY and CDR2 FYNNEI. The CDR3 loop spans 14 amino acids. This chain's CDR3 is CARTGEGENYGYTF. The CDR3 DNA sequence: TGTGCCAGGACAGGGGAAGGGGAAAACTATGGCTACACCTTC. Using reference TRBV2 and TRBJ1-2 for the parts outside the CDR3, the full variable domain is EPEVTQTPSHQVTQMGQEVILRCVPISNHLYFYWYRQILGQKVEFLVSFYNNEISEKSEIFDDQFSVERPDGSNFTLKIRSTKLEDSAMYFCARTGEGENYGYTFGSGTRLTVV.

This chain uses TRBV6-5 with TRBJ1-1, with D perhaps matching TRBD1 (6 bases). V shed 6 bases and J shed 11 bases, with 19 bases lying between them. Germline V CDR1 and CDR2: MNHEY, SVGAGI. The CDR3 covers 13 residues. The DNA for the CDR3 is TGTGCCAGCAGCACCTTAGGGGGATGGGATGCTTTCTTT. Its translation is CASSTLGGWDAFF.

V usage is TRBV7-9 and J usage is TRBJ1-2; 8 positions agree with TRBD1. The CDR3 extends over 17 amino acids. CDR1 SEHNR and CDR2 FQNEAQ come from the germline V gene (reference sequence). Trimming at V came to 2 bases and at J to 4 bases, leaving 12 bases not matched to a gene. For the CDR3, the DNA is TGTGCCAGCAGCTTAAACCCCGGGACAGGCCAAGTCTATGGCTACACCTTC. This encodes CASSLNPGTGQVYGYTF.

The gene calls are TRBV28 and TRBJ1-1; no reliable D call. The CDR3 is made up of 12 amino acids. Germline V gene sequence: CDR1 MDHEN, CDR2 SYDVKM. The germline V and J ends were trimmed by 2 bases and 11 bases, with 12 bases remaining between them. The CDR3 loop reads CASSLNTRGAFF. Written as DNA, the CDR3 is TGTGCCAGCAGTTTAAATACCAGAGGGGCTTTCTTT.

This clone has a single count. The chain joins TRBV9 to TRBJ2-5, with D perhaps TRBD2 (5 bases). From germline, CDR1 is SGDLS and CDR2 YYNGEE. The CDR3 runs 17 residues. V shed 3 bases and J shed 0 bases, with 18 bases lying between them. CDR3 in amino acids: CASSARRGSTYQETQYF. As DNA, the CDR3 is TGTGCCAGCAGCGCCCGCCGGGGAAGTACGTACCAAGAGACCCAGTACTTC.

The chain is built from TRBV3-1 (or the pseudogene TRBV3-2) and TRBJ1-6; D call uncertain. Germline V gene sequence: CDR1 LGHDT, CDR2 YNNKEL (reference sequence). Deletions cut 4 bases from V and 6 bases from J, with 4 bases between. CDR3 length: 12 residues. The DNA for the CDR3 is TGTGCCAGCAGCCTTATTAATTCACCCCTCCACTTT. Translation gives CASSLINSPLHF.

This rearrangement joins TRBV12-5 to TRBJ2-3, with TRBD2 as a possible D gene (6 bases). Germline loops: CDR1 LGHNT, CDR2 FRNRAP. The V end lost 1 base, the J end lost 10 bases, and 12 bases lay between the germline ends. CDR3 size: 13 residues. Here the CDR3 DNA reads TGTGCTAGTGGTTTGGAGCAAGGGACTTCGCAGTATTTT. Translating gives CASGLEQGTSQYF. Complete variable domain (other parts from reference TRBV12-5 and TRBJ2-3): DARVTQTPRHKVTEMGQEVTMRCQPILGHNTVFWYRQTMMQGLELLAYFRNRAPLDDSGMPKDRFSAEMPDATLATLKIQPSEPRDSAVYFCASGLEQGTSQYFGPGTRLTVL.

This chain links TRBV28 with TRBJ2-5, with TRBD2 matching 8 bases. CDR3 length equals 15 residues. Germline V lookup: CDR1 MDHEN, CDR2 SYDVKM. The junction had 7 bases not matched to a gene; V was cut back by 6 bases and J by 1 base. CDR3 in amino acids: CASSFGGGTQETQYF. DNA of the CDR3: TGTGCCAGCAGCTTCGGGGGGGGAACCCAAGAGACCCAGTACTTC. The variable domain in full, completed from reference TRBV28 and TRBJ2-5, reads DVKVTQSSRYLVKRTGEKVFLECVQDMDHENMFWYRQDPGLGLRLIYFSYDVKMKEKGDIPEGYSVSREKKERFSLILESASTNQTSMYLCASSFGGGTQETQYFGPGTRLLVL.

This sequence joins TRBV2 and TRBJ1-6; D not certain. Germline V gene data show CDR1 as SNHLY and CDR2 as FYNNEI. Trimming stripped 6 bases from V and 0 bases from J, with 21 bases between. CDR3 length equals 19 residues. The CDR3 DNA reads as TGTGCCAGCAGCCTTCTAGGCGGGCGCGGGAGCTCCTATAATTCACCCCTCCACTTT. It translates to CASSLLGGRGSSYNSPLHF.

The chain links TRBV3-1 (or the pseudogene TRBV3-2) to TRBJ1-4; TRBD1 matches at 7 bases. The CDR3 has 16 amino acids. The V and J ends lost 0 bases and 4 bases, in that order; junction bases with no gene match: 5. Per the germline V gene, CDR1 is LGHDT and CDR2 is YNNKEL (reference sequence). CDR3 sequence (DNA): TGTGCCAGCAGCCAAGAAGCCAGGGGGAGTAATGAAAAACTGTTTTTT. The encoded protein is CASSQEARGSNEKLFF.

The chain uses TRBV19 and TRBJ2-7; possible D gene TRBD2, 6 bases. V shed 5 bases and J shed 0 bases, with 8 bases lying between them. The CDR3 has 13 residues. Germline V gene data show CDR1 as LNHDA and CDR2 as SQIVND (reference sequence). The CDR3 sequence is CASSRDSSYEQYF. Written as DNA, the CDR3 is TGTGCCAGTAGTCGGGACTCCTCCTACGAGCAGTACTTC.